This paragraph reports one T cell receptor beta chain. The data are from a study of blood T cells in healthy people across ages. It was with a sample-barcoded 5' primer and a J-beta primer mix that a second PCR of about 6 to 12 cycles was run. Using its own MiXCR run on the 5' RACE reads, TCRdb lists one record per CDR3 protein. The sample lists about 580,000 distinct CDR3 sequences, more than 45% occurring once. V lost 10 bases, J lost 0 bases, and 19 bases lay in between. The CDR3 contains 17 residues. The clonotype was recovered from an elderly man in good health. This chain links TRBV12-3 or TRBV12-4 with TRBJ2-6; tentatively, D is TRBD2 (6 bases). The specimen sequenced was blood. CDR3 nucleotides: TGTGCCACTAGGGGCGGGACTCATAGCTCTGGGGCCAACGTCCTGACTTTC. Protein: CATRGGTHSSGANVLTF.